This T cell receptor beta chain was captured by sequencing in a study of cytomegalovirus exposure and HLA in healthy donors. General study points: Most sequenced TCRs were rare (though some public TCRs occurred in many donors). Indistinguishability led to the exclusion of some V segments, TRBV6-2 and TRBV6-3 included.

The ends were cut back, 0 bases at V and 6 bases at J, with 11 bases in the middle. The length of the CDR3 is 14 residues. CDR1 is MNHEY, CDR2 SVGAGI, per germline. About this clone itself: The target antigen is unknown.

The primer mix had 60 Vbeta and 13 Jbeta primers. Measured with immunoSEQ multiplex PCR; TCRdb has only the in-frame clones, and not every one. The top ten clones hold nearly 3% of a sample with some 180,000 clones, around 77% of them seen once. The chain links TRBV6-5 to TRBJ1-2, with unresolved D. The receptor's source is a woman aged 25 to 45 in good health and CMV-seronegative. The sequenced material came from PBMCs. CDR3 sequence reads: CASSYSKAADGYTF. Here the CDR3 DNA reads TGTGCCAGCAGTTACTCGAAGGCTGCGGATGGCTACACCTTC.